This TCR beta chain is drawn from a study of T-cell memory formation after mild COVID-19. Overall study findings and caveats: CM and EM subsets held most contracting CD4+ clones; EMRA held CD8+ ones.

This clonotype was observed a few times. What it recognizes is unknown. TCRdb recomputed calls from the 5' RACE reads with MiXCR, one row per CDR3 protein. The data hold about 340,000 distinct CDR3 sequences, with more than 15% observed a single time. Sequenced input: PBMCs or a T cell subset sorted from them (not recorded which). The sequence derives from a man younger than 30 who had mild COVID-19 (a few samples of this study predate the infection). Cell type and time point are not known.

CDR3 sequence: CASSGTGGGSSADTQYF. DNA for the CDR3: TGTGCCAGCAGTGGGACAGGGGGCGGTAGTAGCGCAGATACGCAGTATTTT. This chain connects TRBV6-6 to TRBJ2-3, with TRBD1 identical over 12 bases. The V gene end was trimmed by 5 bases and the J gene end by 4 bases; junction bases not matched to a gene: 10. Germline lookup yields CDR1 MNHNY and CDR2 SVGAGI (reference sequence). CDR3 length: 17 residues.